This TCR beta chain was recorded in a study of tumor-infiltrating lymphocytes in primary liver carcinoma. Study information: The patients, men and women alike, were aged 30 to 69 years.

CDR1 SGHAT and CDR2 FQNNGV come from the germline V gene. The CDR3 is 13 residues long. Note on this clonotype: At one of its ends the junction is not consistent with the germline gene, which may arise from a read error.

Starting from about 0.5 ug of total RNA, TCR beta cDNA was produced with a primer in the constant region. Slightly modified ARM-PCR with three nested multiplex PCR rounds yielded TCR beta libraries. TRBV1-TRBV30 forward primers paired with a C-beta reverse primer were used in the first two PCR rounds, which ran roughly 11 cycles each. TCRdb called the multiplex PCR reads again in MiXCR, with one record for every CDR3 protein. The sample gives approximately 76,000 distinct CDR3 sequences, 71% of which show up once; around 13% is in the top ten. The study co-extracted DNA and RNA from approximately 20-30 mg of unsorted bulk tissue. Surgeons resected the patients' primary liver carcinomas. Chronic HBV infection affected patients, none of whom had received treatment. Viable tumor cell content exceeded 85% in every tumor sample.

Specimen: liver tumor tissue from sampling region 4. Specified subset: tumor region T4, right-lateral pole. The V and J genes are TRBV11-2 and TRBJ1-1; D remains unclear. The TCR comes from a woman aged 55-70 years with primary liver carcinoma and hepatitis B virus infection. The CDR3 loop reads CANSLRLNNEAFF. The CDR3 DNA reads as TGTGCCAACAGCCTCAGGCTGAACAATGAAGCTTTCTTT.